The 14 T cell receptor beta chains listed next were all sequenced from one sample in a study of cytomegalovirus exposure and HLA in healthy donors. Primers: 60 Vbeta forward and 13 Jbeta reverse. Some clones are missing from TCRdb's copy, which holds only in-frame ones; the method was immunoSEQ multiplex PCR. The sample holds about 130,000 clones. Sequenced input: PBMCs. All receptors come from a man aged 18 to 29 in good health and CMV-seronegative.

The chain recombines TRBV9 with TRBJ2-1; 8 bases line up with TRBD1. The J segment lost 5 bases and the V segment lost 2 bases, leaving 6 bases of the junction unmatched. The germline CDR1 and CDR2 sequences are SGDLS and YYNGEE. The CDR3 loop spans 15 amino acids. The CDR3 DNA follows: TGTGCCAGCAGCGTTGGGACAGGAATAAACAATGAGCAGTTCTTC. This gives the protein CASSVGTGINNEQFF.

V is TRBV19 and J is TRBJ2-7, with D perhaps TRBD1 (5 bases). The germline V gene has CDR1 LNHDA and CDR2 SQIVND (reference sequence). The CDR3 is 14 amino acids. Deletions cut 3 bases from V and 4 bases from J, with 13 bases between. The CDR3 loop reads CASSIQGGGYEQYF. The CDR3 nucleotides are TGTGCCAGTAGTATCCAGGGTGGTGGTTACGAGCAGTACTTC.

V usage is TRBV19 and J usage is TRBJ2-1; a weak D match, TRBD1 (5 bases). V lost 1 base, J lost 12 bases, and 16 bases lay in between. The CDR3 sequence is 14 residues long. Germline assignment: CDR1 LNHDA and CDR2 SQIVND (reference sequence). The CDR3 loop reads CASSIGGANTGQFF. The CDR3 coding sequence is TGTGCCAGTAGTATAGGTGGAGCGAATACAGGGCAGTTCTTC.

The chain has TRBV9 and TRBJ1-5, with D possibly being TRBD1 (5 bases). V shed 6 bases and J shed 2 bases, with 12 bases lying between them. Germline V lookup: CDR1 SGDLS, CDR2 YYNGEE. The CDR3 is 14 residues long. The CDR3: CASNQWGGNQPQHF. As DNA, the CDR3 is TGTGCCAGCAACCAGTGGGGGGGCAATCAGCCCCAGCATTTT.

A remark on this clone: One junction end disagrees with the germline gene, perhaps due to a read error. The rearrangement links TRBV15 to TRBJ1-5; TRBD1 agrees at 7 bases. The CDR3 spans 14 residues. Germline assignment: CDR1 LNHNV and CDR2 YYDKDF (reference sequence). CDR3 coding DNA: TGTACCACCAGCGGCTCTGACAGGGCGCAGCCCCAGCATTTT. Translated, it gives CTTSGSDRAQPQHF.

This chain links TRBV6-1 with TRBJ1-5; 9 nucleotides match TRBD1. V gave up 4 bases and J gave up 0 bases; unmatched junction bases: 7. CDR1 and CDR2 (germline): MNHNS, SASEGT. This CDR3 contains 17 residues. Written as DNA, the CDR3 is TGTGCCAGCAGTGGGGGGACAGGGCGTTATAGCAATCAGCCCCAGCATTTT. Protein: CASSGGTGRYSNQPQHF.

This chain connects TRBV25-1 to TRBJ2-7; no clear D gene. This CDR3 is 12 amino acids long. V was cut by 3 bases and J by 5 bases, with 8 bases left in between. Germline CDR1 is MGHDK and CDR2 is SYGVNS. The CDR3 DNA reads as TGTGCCAGCAGTGAGTCTTTCGACGAGCAGTACTTC. Translated, it gives CASSESFDEQYF.

The chain recombines TRBV5-1 with TRBJ1-4; D may be TRBD1 (6 bases). The CDR3 runs 17 residues. The germline gives CDR1 SGHRS, CDR2 YFSETQ. The V end lost 0 bases, the J end lost 7 bases, and 19 bases lay between the germline ends. The CDR3 coding sequence is TGCGCCAGCAGCTTGGCAGGGGCAGGGCGGATCATTGAAAAACTGTTTTTT. Amino acid sequence: CASSLAGAGRIIEKLFF.

The rearrangement uses TRBV6-5 and TRBJ2-5, with D possibly being TRBD2 (7 bases). This CDR3 region has 12 residues. The germline V gene encodes CDR1 MNHEY and CDR2 SVGAGI. V shed 8 bases and J shed 1 base, with 8 bases lying between them. The CDR3: CASRGAQETQYF. The CDR3 DNA reads TGTGCCAGCCGGGGGGCCCAAGAGACCCAGTACTTC.

This chain links TRBV28 with TRBJ2-7; 7 bases are a match to TRBD1. Germline V gives CDR1 MDHEN, CDR2 SYDVKM. V lost 5 bases to trimming and J lost 2 bases; unmatched junction nucleotides: 9. The CDR3 totals 15 residues. CDR3 residues: CASSPWTGSTYEQYF. The CDR3 DNA follows: TGTGCCAGCAGTCCATGGACAGGCAGCACCTACGAGCAGTACTTC.

This rearrangement joins TRBV6-5 to TRBJ1-1, with 7 bases identical to TRBD1. V was pared by 0 bases and J by 1 base, with 2 bases of the junction left unmatched. This CDR3 region has 15 residues. In germline, CDR1 is MNHEY, CDR2 SVGAGI. For the CDR3, the DNA is TGTGCCAGCAGTTACTCCGGGACAGCGAACACTGAAGCTTTCTTT. Translated: CASSYSGTANTEAFF.

This chain connects TRBV9 to TRBJ1-4, with 8 bases that match TRBD1. CDR3 length: 15 residues. V shed 3 bases and J 8 bases; nucleotides not matched to a gene: 9. Germline CDR1 is SGDLS and CDR2 is YYNGEE. The CDR3 here is CASSEDRASREKLFF. The CDR3, as DNA: TGTGCCAGCAGCGAGGACAGGGCGAGCCGGGAAAAACTGTTTTTT.

The rearrangement uses TRBV5-1 and TRBJ1-4; 7 bases map to TRBD1. The CDR3 consists of 15 residues. The trim removed 0 bases at V and 8 bases at J, leaving 7 bases unmatched. Germline V gene data show CDR1 as SGHRS and CDR2 as YFSETQ. CDR3 DNA: TGCGCCAGCAGCTTGGGACAGGGACGGGGCGAAAAACTGTTTTTT. Translation: CASSLGQGRGEKLFF.

The rearrangement links TRBV27 to TRBJ2-7; a possible D gene is TRBD1 (7 bases). CDR3 length: 18 residues. Looked up from germline, CDR1 is MNHEY and CDR2 is SMNVEV (reference sequence). The V end was cut by 6 bases, the J end by 1 base, with 25 bases between. DNA of the CDR3: TGTGCCAGCAGCGACGGAGAGTGGCAGGGGGGCCCATCCTACGAGCAGTACTTC. Amino acids: CASSDGEWQGGPSYEQYF.